This T cell receptor (beta chain) was recorded in a study of shared clonotypes between healthy human individuals (dated by TCRdb to 2019 to 2021). Background on the whole study: The cohort comprised a couple of women and a few men aged 18 to 49 years. Blood TCR repertoires of several healthy adults were deeply sequenced to estimate repertoire size and the extent of clonotype sharing between individuals. Leukapheresis yielded between about 0.85 and 10 billion PBMCs per donor. Different laboratories and diverse techniques were used to prepare libraries and sequence TCR repertoires, to increase sequencing depth and limit assay-specific biases. For each donor, CD4 naive and CD4 memory were each run on three plates, CD8 naive on two plates, and CD8 memory on one plate.

CD8 naive samples were obtained by positive selection for CCR7 among CD45RO-negative cells, yielding a CD45RA+CCR7+ population from which TemRA cells were excluded. Donors were healthy HIV-negative adults with no recently reported acute infections or vaccinations. Every donor was a Caucasian adult living in Nashville, Tennessee, USA. Blood was collected by leukapheresis, and PBMCs were isolated by Ficoll-Histopaque density gradient centrifugation and then cryopreserved in liquid nitrogen vapor phase. Purity and quantity of every magnetically sorted T cell population were checked by analytical flow cytometry. Genomic DNA was isolated from each sorted fraction and quantified by UV absorbance on a Nanodrop 2000c. A note on this clone: Its antigen target is currently unknown. No base qualities exist here, and no much larger clone lies one base off it.

Points the paper makes about the study in general: Rarefaction of sorted-subset datasets indicated incomplete sequencing despite the large sequencing depth. Higher generation probabilities were observed for clonotypes shared by all four sorted-subset donors than for non-shared clonotypes. The genetic and exposure-history diversity represented was limited by the small number of donors. About 5% of naive CD4, around 3.6% of naive CD8, roughly 2.4% of memory CD4, and around 0.4% of memory CD8 clonotypes were shared across several donors. Naive subsets generally had larger estimated clonotype richness than memory subsets did. Pairwise subsampling led to the expectation that sequencing depth would affect the degree of clonotype sharing among donors. Only blood was sampled, and tissue TCR repertoires likely differ from those in blood.

Between the V and J ends, shortened by 0 bases and 6 bases respectively, the junction contains 8 bases. From the cysteine up to the phenylalanine, the CDR3 has a length of 14 residues. The only DNA kept is the CDR3, 42 bases in frame from the first base. For CDR1 and CDR2, the germline V gene lists MNHEY and SVGAGI. Using the deep immunoSEQ assay, multiplex PCR amplified TCR CDR3 regions from genomic DNA. Extracted genomic DNA from each cell subset was spread evenly across all wells of several immunoSEQ 96-well plates, with each plate serving as a replicate. For sorted subsets, 150 to 250 ng of genomic DNA, equivalent to around 31,000 T cell genomes, went into each replicate PCR. Purified libraries were measured with a Qubit 3.0 fluorometer, size-checked on a Bioanalyzer 2100, and measured again with the KAPA Library Quantification kit. Every immunoSEQ 96-well plate was sequenced on a separate single-read 150-cycle Illumina NextSeq 550 flow cell. In the source study's methods: The immunoSEQ output contained only junctional sequences without quality scores, so filtering could not match that applied to full-length reads. Sequences were annotated with PyIR, a Python wrapper for IgBLAST v1.9, using IMGT germline references to assign V/J genes and CDR3. Any read was removed if the V/J assignment was weak (E-value above 1e-6), the CDR3 was missing, or the read contained stop codons, out-of-frame junctions, or ambiguous translated residues. V3J clonotypes were defined as sequences sharing the same inferred V gene, J gene, and CDR3 amino acid sequence. Percentage overlap between repertoires was computed as shared unique clonotypes divided by the size of the smaller repertoire. RTK rarefaction, the Chao1 estimator, and Recon v2.1 estimates of unobserved clonotypes were used to assess repertoire richness. Generation probabilities for all TCRbeta clonotypes obtained by the gDNA method from a handful of donors were computed using OLGA. The table comes from immuneACCESS by way of TCRdb, which keeps in-frame sequences with V and J called. Part of the clones is missing from these tables; in studies checked, under half for an unresolved V gene and the rest for unknown reasons. V and J calls and clone size are those listed in that table; D and trimming were worked out from the DNA. The sample has about 2 million clones on record, approximately 94% of them singletons. The ten largest clonotypes hold around 1% of the sample.

Source material: naive CD8+ T cells sorted from blood. Read against the paper, the sample's cell subset or site label means: CD45RA+CCR7+. The receptor was derived from a man aged 18 to 29 in good health. The chain joins TRBV6-5 to TRBJ1-4, with the D gene not confidently named. The CDR3: CASSYSVSYEKLFF. The nucleotides read TGTGCCAGCAGTTACTCAGTCTCGTATGAAAAACTGTTTTTT.